This T cell receptor beta chain was obtained from a study of blood T cell repertoires in COVID-19. Whole-study context: The United States, Italy and Spain supplied acute and convalescent COVID-19 samples.

The table came from immunoSEQ multiplex PCR; TCRdb's copy has only in-frame clones and leaves some out. This sample has under 200,000 clones, with around 90% found just once. Germline V CDR1 and CDR2: LGHDT, YNNKEL (reference sequence). V gave up 6 bases and J gave up 2 bases; unmatched junction bases: 3. The CDR3 spans 14 residues. The sequenced sample was peripheral blood. This clonotype was sampled from a man aged 40-49 years with active or convalescent COVID-19. The V gene is TRBV3-1 (or the pseudogene TRBV3-2), the J gene TRBJ2-3; 9 nucleotides match TRBD1. The CDR3 spells CASRLQGATDTQYF. The CDR3 nucleotides read TGTGCCAGCAGGTTACAGGGGGCCACAGATACGCAGTATTTT.